Only a few counts were recorded for the clone carrying this T cell receptor beta chain. Its antigen is not identified. The data belong to a study of Ad26.COV2.S vaccination and SARS-CoV-2 variants. Study-wide context: Ad26.COV2.S, an intramuscular injection, was given once or twice 56 days apart. Study-level findings and limits: Post-vaccination breadth of spike-specific CD8+ and CD4+ T cell responses was reportedly substantial.

Sample treatment: around 19 received Ad26.COV2.S at low or high dose, single or two shots; roughly five received placebo; per-sample allocation not given. Samples analyzed were those drawn on day 63 after the first vaccine or placebo injection. Clones were sequenced by immunoSEQ multiplex PCR, and TCRdb holds only the in-frame ones, with some missing. The table lists 440,000 or so clones, about 90% of them singletons. Germline V gene lookup returns CDR1 MNHEY and CDR2 SMNVEV (reference sequence). The CDR3 runs 12 residues. Trimming shortened V by 6 bases and J by 7 bases, and 10 bases separated the two germline ends.

The chain carries TRBV27 and TRBJ1-5, with D unresolved. This material consisted of peripheral blood, taken in a trial of Ad26.COV2.S vaccine versus placebo. The clonotype comes from a person between 18 and 60 years old who received the Ad26.COV2.S COVID-19 vaccine or a placebo. The CDR3 here is CASSFVWQPQHF. The CDR3 bases are TGTGCCAGCAGCTTCGTGTGGCAGCCCCAGCATTTT.